This T cell receptor beta chain was captured by sequencing in a study of cytomegalovirus exposure and HLA in healthy donors. Study-level results: Overall, under 200 TCR beta chains were annotated as cytomegalovirus-associated. Follow-up analysis later connected one missense variant in DCLRE1C with trimming of TCR beta V- and J-genes. For presence/absence analyses, sequencing depth was assumed to be roughly uniform across donors.

The PCR used 60 Vbeta and 13 Jbeta primers. Profiling relied on immunoSEQ multiplex PCR, and the TCRdb table lists in-frame clones only, not all of them. Here the sample spans more than 95,000 clones, over 65% being singletons. Germline V gene data show CDR1 as MNHEY and CDR2 as SMNVEV (reference sequence). The V and J ends lost 5 bases and 3 bases respectively, with 11 bases between them. The CDR3 loop spans 14 amino acids. A word on this clone: The target antigen is unknown.

The rearrangement uses TRBV27 and TRBJ1-3, with D maybe TRBD1 (6 bases). This receptor was obtained from a man in his fifties in good health and CMV-seronegative. Sample: PBMCs. The CDR3 sequence is CASSSGGSGNTIYF. CDR3 DNA: TGTGCCAGCAGTAGCGGGGGCAGTGGAAACACCATATATTTT.